Listed below are T cell receptor beta chains from one sample, sequenced in a study of shared clonotypes between healthy human individuals. TCRdb's table, derived via immunoSEQ multiplex PCR, lists solely in-frame clones and lacks some. The data hold around 2,000,000 clones, with roughly 91% observed a single time. Sequencing input: naive CD8+ T cells from PBMCs. All receptors derive from a man aged 18 to 29 in good health. Some clones in this sample may be carry-over from other donors' samples. CDR3s include the opening cysteine and the closing phenylalanine or tryptophan. The order of the fields is J gene, V gene, clone size, D gene, CDR3 protein, CDR3 DNA. D genes are given only for firm matches. Rows give clone size only sometimes, using once, few, many, or a class for an expanded clone.

TRBJ1-1 | TRBV27 | . | TRBD1 | CASSPTVGTAVNTEAFF | TGTGCCAGCAGTCCTACGGTGGGGACAGCAGTGAACACTGAAGCTTTCTTT
TRBJ2-3 | TRBV9 | . | TRBD2 | CASSVRGLAGTDTQYF | TGTGCCAGCAGCGTGAGAGGACTAGCGGGGACAGATACGCAGTATTTT
TRBJ2-1 | TRBV13 | . | TRBD2 | CASSTRGSSGRKENEQFF | TGTGCCAGCAGCACCCGGGGGTCTAGCGGGAGGAAAGAGAATGAGCAGTTCTTC
TRBJ2-5 | TRBV7-9 | . | . | CASSKRVNGETQYF | TGTGCCAGCAGCAAAAGGGTAAACGGGGAGACCCAGTACTTC
TRBJ1-5 | TRBV19 | few | . | CASSNGGQIQHF | TGTGCCAGTAGCAATGGGGGACAAATCCAGCATTTT
TRBJ2-7 | TRBV4-1 | . | . | CASSPSAGKPSYEQYF | TGCGCCAGCAGCCCATCGGCGGGGAAGCCATCCTACGAGCAGTACTTC
TRBJ2-3 | TRBV28 | . | TRBD2 | CASSAEGLAGTPWVTDTQYF | TGTGCCAGCAGCGCGGAGGGACTAGCGGGGACCCCCTGGGTTACAGATACGCAGTATTTT
TRBJ1-1 | TRBV7-2 | . | . | CASNLQGLNTEAFF | TGTGCCAGCAACTTACAGGGTTTGAACACTGAAGCTTTCTTT
TRBJ2-3 | TRBV28 | once | TRBD2 | CASSLGGRSTDTQYF | TGTGCCAGCAGTTTGGGCGGGAGAAGTACGGATACGCAGTATTTT
TRBJ2-7 | TRBV5-6 | . | . | CASSSGRSGELEQYF | TGTGCCAGCAGCTCCGGCCGAAGCGGCGAGCTCGAGCAGTACTTC
TRBJ2-7 | TRBV7-9 | . | TRBD2 | CASSSTSGYEQYF | TGTGCCAGCAGCTCAACTAGCGGCTACGAGCAGTACTTC
TRBJ1-1 | TRBV7-2 | once | . | CASSTGEALNTEAFF | TGTGCCAGCAGCACCGGCGAGGCGCTGAACACTGAAGCTTTCTTT
TRBJ2-1 | TRBV7-9 | . | . | CASSLGAGNEQFF | TGTGCCAGCAGCTTGGGGGCGGGCAATGAGCAGTTCTTC
TRBJ2-7 | TRBV30 | . | TRBD2 | CAWSVTRTSGYEQYF | TGTGCCTGGAGTGTTACTAGGACTAGCGGATACGAGCAGTACTTC
TRBJ2-2 | TRBV6-4 | . | . | CASSDTSPGELFF | TGTGCCAGCAGTGATACATCCCCCGGGGAGCTGTTTTTT
TRBJ2-5 | TRBV5-8 | . | TRBD1 | CASSLSGGETQYF | TGTGCCAGCAGCTTATCAGGGGGAGAGACCCAGTACTTC
TRBJ2-2 | TRBV18 | . | . | CASSPPGHTYTGELFF | TGTGCCAGCTCACCCCCGGGACACACATACACCGGGGAGCTGTTTTTT
TRBJ2-3 | TRBV5-6 | . | TRBD1 | CASSDLRARTGRQQLYF | TGTGCCAGCAGCGATTTACGGGCCCGGACAGGGAGGCAGCAGTTGTATTTT
TRBJ1-2 | TRBV13 | . | . | CASSLYPDSLGYTF | TGTGCCAGCAGCTTATATCCGGACAGTCTGGGCTACACCTTC
TRBJ1-3 | TRBV4-1 | . | . | CASSHGGRGGNTIYF | TGCGCCAGCAGCCATGGGGGGAGAGGGGGAAACACCATATATTTT
TRBJ2-7 | TRBV5-6 | . | . | CASSAGQAYEQYF | TGTGCCAGCAGCGCCGGACAAGCCTACGAGCAGTACTTC
TRBJ2-1 | TRBV7-6 | once | . | CASSLTDSYNEQFF | TGTGCCAGCAGCTTAACAGATTCATACAATGAGCAGTTCTTC
TRBJ2-2 | TRBV5-6 | . | . | CASSWGSGGELFF | TGTGCCAGCAGCTGGGGGTCTGGCGGGGAGCTGTTTTTT
TRBJ2-3 | TRBV9 | . | . | CASSARNQVGTDTQYF | TGTGCCAGCAGCGCCCGAAACCAAGTGGGCACAGATACGCAGTATTTT
TRBJ2-7 | TRBV7-2 | . | . | CASSGAVGSAYEQYF | TGTGCCAGCAGCGGGGCGGTGGGCAGCGCCTACGAGCAGTACTTC
TRBJ1-4 | TRBV7-8 | once | TRBD1 | CASSLYRQGGGEKLFF | TGTGCCAGCAGCTTATACCGACAGGGTGGGGGTGAAAAACTGTTTTTT
TRBJ1-1 | TRBV6-1 | few | . | CASSERTPEPGAFF | TGTGCCAGCAGTGAAAGGACGCCGGAACCAGGAGCTTTCTTT
TRBJ1-2 | TRBV14 | . | . | CASSQASWGGYTF | TGTGCCAGCAGCCAAGCCTCCTGGGGTGGCTACACCTTC
TRBJ2-7 | TRBV4-1 | once | . | CASSGPDRTTYEQYF | TGCGCCAGCAGCGGACCCGACCGAACGACCTACGAGCAGTACTTC
TRBJ2-7 | TRBV27 | . | TRBD2 | CASSFGRTYEQYF | TGTGCCAGCAGTTTCGGGAGGACGTACGAGCAGTACTTC
TRBJ2-7 | TRBV7-9 | . | . | CASSLGGEDEQYF | TGTGCCAGCAGCCTAGGCGGGGAAGACGAGCAGTACTTC
TRBJ2-7 | TRBV15 | . | . | CATSRISDSFYEQYF | TGTGCCACCAGCAGAATTTCGGACAGCTTCTACGAGCAGTACTTC
TRBJ2-7 | TRBV7-6 | . | . | CASSGGQTYEQYF | TGTGCCAGCAGTGGTGGGCAGACCTACGAGCAGTACTTC
TRBJ1-1 | TRBV7-9 | . | . | CASSRTGEAFF | TGTGCCAGCAGCCGAACGGGAGAAGCTTTCTTT
TRBJ1-1 | TRBV30 | . | . | CAWSPYTEAFF | TGTGCCTGGAGCCCATACACTGAAGCTTTCTTT
TRBJ1-2 | TRBV9 | . | . | CASSVDGGQDTF | TGTGCCAGCAGCGTAGACGGGGGGCAGGACACCTTC
TRBJ1-2 | TRBV27 | . | TRBD1 | CASSAGQVWGYTF | TGTGCCAGCAGCGCTGGACAGGTTTGGGGCTACACCTTC
TRBJ1-2 | TRBV25-1 | once | TRBD1 | CASSSHAGGGYTF | TGTGCCAGCAGCTCCCATGCAGGGGGTGGCTACACCTTC
TRBJ2-7 | TRBV7-6 | . | TRBD1 | CASSLGGQSPYEQYF | TGTGCCAGCAGCTTAGGGGGACAGTCTCCCTACGAGCAGTACTTC
TRBJ2-5 | TRBV27 | once | TRBD1 | CASSGRGETQYF | TGTGCCAGCAGCGGCAGGGGGGAGACCCAGTACTTC
TRBJ2-1 | TRBV7-9 | . | . | CASSLALRSSSNEQFF | TGTGCCAGCAGCTTAGCCCTGCGAAGCAGCTCCAATGAGCAGTTCTTC
TRBJ1-5 | TRBV19 | few | . | CASTSGPSGGNQPQHF | TGTGCCAGTACCTCGGGCCCCTCAGGGGGCAATCAGCCCCAGCATTTT
TRBJ2-7 | TRBV5-4 | . | . | CASSKEPSRSYEQYF | TGTGCCAGCAGTAAGGAGCCTAGCAGGTCCTACGAGCAGTACTTC
TRBJ2-5 | TRBV9 | . | . | CASSASGTGKETQYF | TGTGCCAGCAGCGCGAGCGGGACAGGCAAAGAGACCCAGTACTTC